A single sample gave rise to the 28 T cell receptor beta chains below, sequenced in a study of T cell changes during pregnancy in multiple sclerosis. Measured with immunoSEQ multiplex PCR; TCRdb has only the in-frame clones, and not every one. The sample yields fewer than 70,000 clones, nearly 90% seen once. This sample comprised peripheral blood, obtained in the first trimester of pregnancy. The receptors derive from a female donor with multiple sclerosis, enrolled in a pregnancy study.

V and J are TRBV6-1 and TRBJ1-1; no clear D. Germline V gene sequence: CDR1 MNHNS, CDR2 SASEGT. Trimming pared 1 base from V and 8 bases from J, leaving 8 bases between. CDR3 length: 12 residues. The CDR3 DNA follows: TGTGCCAGCAGTGAAGGGGCCAGCGAAGCTTTCTTT. The encoded protein is CASSEGASEAFF.

The chain is built from TRBV10-2 and TRBJ1-2, with 10 bases that match TRBD1. CDR1 is WSHSY, CDR2 SAAADI, per germline. This CDR3 is 14 amino acids long. The V and J ends lost 6 bases and 4 bases, in that order; junction bases with no gene match: 5. As DNA, the CDR3 is TGCGCCAGCAGGGGGGGGGACAGGGGCTATGGCTACACCTTC. It translates to CASRGGDRGYGYTF.

In this sample, this clone turned up once. This sequence joins TRBV30 and TRBJ2-1, with D unclear. Germline CDR1 GTSNPN, CDR2 SVGIG (reference sequence). The CDR3 spans 11 residues. Trimming took 1 base from V and 7 from J, leaving 5 bases between them. In nucleotides, the CDR3 is TGTGCCTGGAGTGCCCAAAATGAGCAGTTCTTC. Encoded protein: CAWSAQNEQFF.

This rearrangement joins TRBV30 to TRBJ2-3; 13 nucleotides agree with TRBD2. The trim removed 1 base at V and 4 bases at J, leaving 8 bases unmatched. The CDR3 consists of 17 residues. CDR1 is GTSNPN and CDR2 is SVGIG in the germline V gene (reference sequence). CDR3 in DNA: TGTGCCTGGAGTGCTGACAGGACTAGCGGGAGTGCAGATACGCAGTATTTT. This gives the protein CAWSADRTSGSADTQYF.

This chain uses TRBV25-1 with TRBJ1-2; D is possibly TRBD1 (6 bases). Germline V gene sequence: CDR1 MGHDK, CDR2 SYGVNS. V shed 5 bases and J shed 4 bases, with 14 bases lying between them. The CDR3 length is 14 residues. CDR3 bases: TGTGCCAGCAGTTCTCAGACAGGACCCTATGGCTACACCTTC. This codes for CASSSQTGPYGYTF.

The J gene is TRBJ2-1, the V gene TRBV13; 7 bases match TRBD2. J lost 3 bases, V lost 2 bases, and 4 bases had no gene match. This CDR3 comprises 15 residues. Germline V CDR1 and CDR2: PRHDT, FYEKMQ (reference sequence). The CDR3 sequence is CASSLIGGGYNEQFF. In DNA, the CDR3 is TGTGCCAGCAGCTTAATTGGGGGGGGCTACAATGAGCAGTTCTTC. The full variable domain, completed using reference TRBV13 and TRBJ2-1, is AAGVIQSPRHLIKEKRETATLKCYPIPRHDTVYWYQQGPGQDPQFLISFYEKMQSDKGSIPDRFSAQQFSDYHSELNMSSLELGDSALYFCASSLIGGGYNEQFFGPGTRLTVL.

This clone appeared once. The chain carries TRBV30 and TRBJ2-3; D gene ambiguous. This CDR3 has 14 residues. Between the trimmed V and J ends, which lost 4 bases and 0 bases, there was a span of 11 bases. The germline CDR1 and CDR2 sequences are GTSNPN and SVGIG (reference sequence). CDR3 loop: CAWKTVTSTDTQYF. The CDR3 nucleotides are TGTGCCTGGAAGACTGTAACTAGCACAGATACGCAGTATTTT.

CDR3 in amino acids: CAVSTGGTEAFF. CDR3 coding DNA: TGTGCCGTCTCCACAGGGGGCACTGAAGCTTTCTTT. The J gene is TRBJ1-1, the V gene TRBV25-1; the match to TRBD1 covers 8 bases. The CDR3 spans 12 residues. J gave up 4 bases and V 11 bases, and 6 bases lay outside the gene matches. CDR1 and CDR2 from the germline V gene are MGHDK and SYGVNS.

This clone appeared a few times. The gene calls are TRBV6-1 and TRBJ1-3; D is undetermined. The V and J ends lost 7 bases and 0 bases respectively, with 10 bases between them. CDR3 length equals 14 residues. Germline CDR1 reads MNHNS; CDR2 reads SASEGT. The CDR3 loop is CASKALLSGNTIYF. The CDR3 nucleotides read TGTGCCAGCAAAGCCCTCCTCTCTGGAAACACCATATATTTT.

The chain links TRBV11-2 to TRBJ2-1; no definite D call. With 4 bases removed from V and 4 bases from J, the gap between germline ends came to 8 bases. The CDR3 runs 13 residues. Germline assignment: CDR1 SGHAT and CDR2 FQNNGV. The CDR3: CASSWQDYNEQFF. For the CDR3, the DNA is TGTGCCAGCAGCTGGCAGGATTACAATGAGCAGTTCTTC.

The rearrangement uses TRBV7-9 and TRBJ2-7; 7 bases fit TRBD1. This CDR3 spans 15 amino acids. CDR1 and CDR2 from the germline V gene are SEHNR and FQNEAQ (reference sequence). The junction had 9 bases not matched to a gene; V was cut back by 5 bases and J by 2 bases. CDR3 amino acids: CASSPPDRATYEQYF. The CDR3 DNA is TGTGCCAGCAGCCCCCCCGACAGGGCTACCTACGAGCAGTACTTC.

This clone was detected ten times or more. The chain has TRBV9 and TRBJ1-1; 8 bases align to TRBD1. This CDR3 contains 15 residues. J lost 0 bases, V lost 3 bases, and 4 bases had no gene match. CDR1 SGDLS and CDR2 YYNGEE come from the germline V gene. The CDR3 reads CASSGTGKLNTEAFF. As DNA, the CDR3 is TGTGCCAGCAGCGGGACAGGGAAGCTGAACACTGAAGCTTTCTTT.

The chain joins TRBV28 to TRBJ1-5; D not certain. From germline, CDR1 is MDHEN and CDR2 SYDVKM. V dropped 4 bases and J dropped 0 bases, with 7 bases sitting between them. This CDR3 contains 14 residues. CDR3 nucleotide sequence: TGTGCCAGCAGTTACCCAGATAGCAATCAGCCCCAGCATTTT. It specifies CASSYPDSNQPQHF.

This chain connects TRBV18 to TRBJ1-5; TRBD1 aligns across 7 bases. Trimming at V came to 4 bases and at J to 6 bases, leaving 6 bases not matched to a gene. The CDR3 runs 14 residues. Germline values: CDR1 KGHSH, CDR2 LQKENI. The CDR3 is CASSQVQGTQPQHF. CDR3 bases: TGTGCCAGCTCACAAGTACAGGGGACTCAGCCCCAGCATTTT.

This chain connects TRBV6-5 to TRBJ1-2; 8 positions agree with TRBD1. There are 15 residues in the CDR3. J was trimmed by 4 bases and V by 2 bases; bases with no gene match: 6. The germline gives CDR1 MNHEY, CDR2 SVGAGI. The CDR3 region is CASSYARGLPYGYTF. The CDR3 DNA sequence: TGTGCCAGCAGTTACGCCAGGGGGCTTCCCTATGGCTACACCTTC.

This chain connects TRBV5-6 to TRBJ2-7; 7 bases align to TRBD1. V shed 3 bases, J shed 0 bases, and the junction held 6 bases outside the gene matches. The length of the CDR3 is 15 residues. CDR1 is SGHDT, CDR2 YYEEEE, per germline. CDR3 nucleotide sequence: TGTGCCAGCAGCTCCGGGACAGAGACCTCCTACGAGCAGTACTTC. Protein: CASSSGTETSYEQYF.

V gene TRBV6-5 combines with J gene TRBJ1-2, with TRBD1 matching over 7 bases. The V gene's germline CDR1 is MNHEY and CDR2 SVGAGI. The V gene end was trimmed by 4 bases and the J gene end by 2 bases; junction bases not matched to a gene: 4. CDR3 length: 14 residues. Here the CDR3 DNA reads TGTGCCAGCAGTTGGGACAGACGAAACTATGGCTACACCTTC. It encodes CASSWDRRNYGYTF.

This chain connects TRBV27 to TRBJ2-2; the D gene is possibly TRBD1 (6 bases). The CDR3 consists of 16 residues. Germline lookup yields CDR1 MNHEY and CDR2 SMNVEV (reference sequence). The germline V and J ends were trimmed by 5 bases and 4 bases, with 17 bases remaining between them. The CDR3 region is CASSQNPGHLTGELFF. Here the CDR3 DNA reads TGTGCCAGCAGTCAAAATCCGGGACATCTCACCGGGGAGCTGTTTTTT.

V usage is TRBV5-1 and J usage is TRBJ2-3, with D possibly matching TRBD2 (6 bases). The CDR3 has 13 residues. V gave up 4 bases and J gave up 3 bases, with 9 bases separating them. Looked up from germline, CDR1 is SGHRS and CDR2 is YFSETQ. The CDR3 bases are TGCGCCAGCAGCACAAGCGGGACAGATACGCAGTATTTT. It codes for CASSTSGTDTQYF.

The gene calls are TRBV18 and TRBJ2-7; the D gene is possibly TRBD1 (6 bases). The CDR3 has 18 amino acids. The germline CDR1 and CDR2 sequences are KGHSH and LQKENI. V lost 3 bases to trimming and J lost 3 bases, with 24 bases between them. CDR3 coding DNA: TGTGCCAGCTCACCGACCGCCGTAGGTTCAGGACAGTTCTACGAGCAGTACTTC. Its translation is CASSPTAVGSGQFYEQYF.

The CDR3 here is CASSFRFSYEQYF. CDR3 DNA sequence: TGTGCCAGCAGTTTCCGTTTCTCCTACGAGCAGTACTTC. V usage is TRBV28 and J usage is TRBJ2-7, with D unresolved. V lost 3 bases and J lost 0, with 6 bases in between. The CDR3 length is 13 residues. Germline-derived CDR1 and CDR2 are MDHEN and SYDVKM.

For the CDR3, the DNA is TGTGCCAGCAGCTTGTCAGGGTTAGCCAAAAACATTCAGTACTTC. Translation: CASSLSGLAKNIQYF. The V gene is TRBV5-4, the J gene TRBJ2-4, with D possibly matching TRBD1 (5 bases). CDR1 SGHNT and CDR2 YYREEE come from the germline V gene (reference sequence). The CDR3 totals 15 residues. V lost 1 base and J lost 0, with 8 bases in between.

This clone was counted a single time. The gene calls are TRBV2 and TRBJ1-4; no firm D call. This CDR3 region has 12 residues. The V end lost 6 bases, the J end lost 5 bases, and 7 bases lay between the germline ends. CDR1 and CDR2 (germline): SNHLY, FYNNEI. The chain's CDR3 is CASRELNEKLFF. CDR3 bases: TGTGCCAGCAGGGAGCTGAATGAAAAACTGTTTTTT.

In its sample, this clone was seen a few times. The chain couples TRBV27 to TRBJ1-2, with D maybe TRBD1 (5 bases). Germline CDR1 is MNHEY and CDR2 is SMNVEV (reference sequence). This CDR3 region has 15 residues. V was shortened by 5 bases and J by 2 bases, with 15 bases between the two germline ends. CDR3 residues: CASSPSGAPNYGYTF. CDR3 nucleotides: TGTGCCAGCAGTCCCAGCGGGGCGCCCAACTATGGCTACACCTTC.

This chain joins TRBV29-1 and TRBJ1-5, with TRBD1 identical over 9 bases. Germline V CDR1 and CDR2: SQVTM, ANQGSEA. This CDR3 region has 13 residues. The V and J ends lost 4 bases and 7 bases, in that order; junction bases with no gene match: 5. The CDR3, as DNA: TGCAGCGTTGGACAGGGGGAAAGACAGCCCCAGCATTTT. This encodes CSVGQGERQPQHF.

Only a few counts were recorded for this clone. The genes are TRBV29-1 and TRBJ1-5; TRBD1 matches at 7 bases. The germline CDR1 and CDR2 sequences are SQVTM and ANQGSEA. CDR3 length: 12 residues. The V segment lost 4 bases and the J segment 8 bases; nucleotides outside the gene matches: 5. In nucleotides, the CDR3 is TGCAGCGTTGGACAGGGATTTGAGCCCCAGCATTTT. Translation: CSVGQGFEPQHF.

V usage is TRBV5-5 and J usage is TRBJ2-7; D call uncertain. The V gene lost 1 base and the J gene lost 4 bases, with 9 bases spanning the gap. CDR1 SGHKS and CDR2 YYEKEE come from the germline V gene (reference sequence). The length of the CDR3 is 13 residues. CDR3 in DNA: TGTGCCAGCAGCTTGACAGTTTCTTACGAGCAGTACTTC. Translated, it gives CASSLTVSYEQYF.

This chain links TRBV5-1 with TRBJ2-4; 7 bases are a match to TRBD2. V gave up 1 base and J gave up 3 bases; unmatched junction bases: 1. In germline, CDR1 is SGHRS, CDR2 YFSETQ. The CDR3 has 14 amino acids. The CDR3 loop reads CASSLSSGKNIQYF. The CDR3 bases are TGCGCCAGCAGCTTGTCTAGCGGCAAAAACATTCAGTACTTC.